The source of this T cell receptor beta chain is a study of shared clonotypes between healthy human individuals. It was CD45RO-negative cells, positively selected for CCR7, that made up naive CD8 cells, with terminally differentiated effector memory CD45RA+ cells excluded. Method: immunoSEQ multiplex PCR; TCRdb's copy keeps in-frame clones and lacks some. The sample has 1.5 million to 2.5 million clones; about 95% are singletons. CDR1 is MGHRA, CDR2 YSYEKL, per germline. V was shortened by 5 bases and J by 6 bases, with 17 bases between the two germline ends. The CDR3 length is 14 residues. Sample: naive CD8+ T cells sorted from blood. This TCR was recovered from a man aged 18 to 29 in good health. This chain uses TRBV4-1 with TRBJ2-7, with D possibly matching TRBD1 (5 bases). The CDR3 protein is CASSEFAGLGEQYF. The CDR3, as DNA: TGCGCCAGCAGCGAATTTGCAGGGTTGGGCGAGCAGTACTTC.